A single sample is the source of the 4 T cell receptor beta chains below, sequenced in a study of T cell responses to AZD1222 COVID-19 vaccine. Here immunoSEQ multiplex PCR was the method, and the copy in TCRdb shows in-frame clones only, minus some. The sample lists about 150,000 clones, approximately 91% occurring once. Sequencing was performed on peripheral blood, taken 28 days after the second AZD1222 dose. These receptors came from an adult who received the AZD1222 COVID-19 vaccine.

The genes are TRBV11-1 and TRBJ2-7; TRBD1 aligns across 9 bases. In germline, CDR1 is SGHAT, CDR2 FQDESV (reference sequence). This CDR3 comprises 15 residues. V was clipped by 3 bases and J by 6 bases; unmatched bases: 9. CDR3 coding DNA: TGTGCCAGCAGCTTGGTTACAGGGGGCCTAGGCGAGCAGTACTTC. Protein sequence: CASSLVTGGLGEQYF. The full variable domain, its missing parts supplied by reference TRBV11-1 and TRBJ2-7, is EAEVAQSPRYKITEKSQAVAFWCDPISGHATLYWYRQILGQGPELLVQFQDESVVDDSQLPKDRFSAERLKGVDSTLKIQPAELGDSAMYLCASSLVTGGLGEQYFGPGTRLTVT.

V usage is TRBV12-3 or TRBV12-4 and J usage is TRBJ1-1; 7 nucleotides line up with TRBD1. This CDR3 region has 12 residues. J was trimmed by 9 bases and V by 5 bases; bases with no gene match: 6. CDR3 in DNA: TGTGCCAGCAGTGGGGACAGATACAAAGCTTTCTTT. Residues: CASSGDRYKAFF.

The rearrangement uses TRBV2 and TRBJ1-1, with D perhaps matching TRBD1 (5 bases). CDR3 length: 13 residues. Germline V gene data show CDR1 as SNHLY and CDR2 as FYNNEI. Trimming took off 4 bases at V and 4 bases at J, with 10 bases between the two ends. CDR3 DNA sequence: TGTGCCAGCAGTGCGGGACCAGGCACTGAAGCTTTCTTT. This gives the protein CASSAGPGTEAFF. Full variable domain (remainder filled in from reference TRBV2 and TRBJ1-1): EPEVTQTPSHQVTQMGQEVILRCVPISNHLYFYWYRQILGQKVEFLVSFYNNEISEKSEIFDDQFSVERPDGSNFTLKIRSTKLEDSAMYFCASSAGPGTEAFFGQGTRLTVV.

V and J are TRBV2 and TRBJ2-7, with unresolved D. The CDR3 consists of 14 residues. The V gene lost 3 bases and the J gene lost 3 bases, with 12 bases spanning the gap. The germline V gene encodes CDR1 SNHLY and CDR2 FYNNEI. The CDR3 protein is CASSEGLRDYEQYF. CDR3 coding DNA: TGTGCCAGCAGTGAGGGTCTTAGGGACTACGAGCAGTACTTC.